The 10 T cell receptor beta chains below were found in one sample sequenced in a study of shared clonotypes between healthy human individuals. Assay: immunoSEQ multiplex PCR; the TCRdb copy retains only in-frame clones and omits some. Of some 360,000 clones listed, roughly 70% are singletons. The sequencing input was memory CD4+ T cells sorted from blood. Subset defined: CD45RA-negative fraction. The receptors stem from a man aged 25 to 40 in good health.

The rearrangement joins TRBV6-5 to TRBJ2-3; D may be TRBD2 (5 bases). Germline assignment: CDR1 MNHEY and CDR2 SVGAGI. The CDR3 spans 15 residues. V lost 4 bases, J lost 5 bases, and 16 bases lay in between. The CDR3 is CASSLNPGIEDTQYF. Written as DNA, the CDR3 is TGTGCCAGCAGTTTGAATCCGGGGATAGAAGATACGCAGTATTTT.

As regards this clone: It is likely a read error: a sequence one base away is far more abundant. The CDR3 bases are TGTGCCAGCAGAGGGACTCAGATTGAAGCTTTCTTT. This sequence encodes CASRGTQIEAFF. The chain recombines TRBV6-5 with TRBJ1-1, with D possibly matching TRBD1 (5 bases). This CDR3 comprises 12 residues. Trimming removed 6 bases at V and 7 bases at J, with 12 bases between. Germline values: CDR1 MNHEY, CDR2 SVGAGI.

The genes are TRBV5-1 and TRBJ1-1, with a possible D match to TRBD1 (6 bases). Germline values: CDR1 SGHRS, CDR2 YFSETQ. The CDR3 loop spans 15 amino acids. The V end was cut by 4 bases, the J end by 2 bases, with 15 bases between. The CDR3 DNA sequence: TGCGCCAGCAGCGCGCTACCCGGGACAAACACTGAAGCTTTCTTT. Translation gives CASSALPGTNTEAFF.

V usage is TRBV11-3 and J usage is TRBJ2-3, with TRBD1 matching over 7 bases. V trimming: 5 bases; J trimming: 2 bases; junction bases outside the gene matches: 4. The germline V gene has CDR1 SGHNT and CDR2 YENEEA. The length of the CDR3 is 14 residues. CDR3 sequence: CASSKTGITDTQYF. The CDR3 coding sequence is TGTGCCAGCAGCAAGACAGGGATCACAGATACGCAGTATTTT.

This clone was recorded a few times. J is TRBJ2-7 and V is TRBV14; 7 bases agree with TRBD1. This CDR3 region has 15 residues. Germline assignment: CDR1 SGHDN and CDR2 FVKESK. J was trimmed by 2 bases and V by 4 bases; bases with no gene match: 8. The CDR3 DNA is TGTGCCAGCAGCCGGCGCAGGGGGAATCCCTACGAGCAGTACTTC. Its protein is CASSRRRGNPYEQYF.

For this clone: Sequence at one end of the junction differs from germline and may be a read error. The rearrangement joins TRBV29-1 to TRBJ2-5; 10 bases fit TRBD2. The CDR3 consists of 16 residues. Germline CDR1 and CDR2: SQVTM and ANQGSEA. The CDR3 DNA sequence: TGCAGCGGTGAAGATCGGGGGCTAGCGGGAGAAGAGACCCAGTACTTC. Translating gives CSGEDRGLAGEETQYF.

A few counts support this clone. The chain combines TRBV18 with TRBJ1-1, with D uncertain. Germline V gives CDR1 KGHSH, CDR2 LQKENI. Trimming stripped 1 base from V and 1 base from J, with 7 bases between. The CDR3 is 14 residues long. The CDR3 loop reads CASSPLPGNTEAFF. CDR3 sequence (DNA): TGTGCCAGCTCACCACTCCCCGGGAACACTGAAGCTTTCTTT.

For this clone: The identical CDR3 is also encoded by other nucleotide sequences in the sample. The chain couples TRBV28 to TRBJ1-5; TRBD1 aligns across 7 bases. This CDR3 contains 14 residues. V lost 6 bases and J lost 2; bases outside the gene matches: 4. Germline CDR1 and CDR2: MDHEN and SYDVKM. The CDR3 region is CASRRQGGNQPQHF. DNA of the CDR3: TGTGCCAGCAGGAGACAGGGTGGCAATCAGCCCCAGCATTTT.

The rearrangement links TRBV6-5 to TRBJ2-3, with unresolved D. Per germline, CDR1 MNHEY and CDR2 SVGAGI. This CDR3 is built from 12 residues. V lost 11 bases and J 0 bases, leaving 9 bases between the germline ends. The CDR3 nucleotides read TGTGCCTCGCGGAGTAGCACAGATACGCAGTATTTT. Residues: CASRSSTDTQYF.

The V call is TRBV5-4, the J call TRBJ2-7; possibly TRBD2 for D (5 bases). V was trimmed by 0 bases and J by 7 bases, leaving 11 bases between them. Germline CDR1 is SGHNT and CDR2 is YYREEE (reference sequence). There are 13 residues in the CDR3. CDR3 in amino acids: CASSLAPAGEQYF. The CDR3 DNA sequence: TGTGCCAGCAGCTTGGCCCCGGCGGGTGAGCAGTACTTC.